This T cell receptor (beta chain) was identified in a study of CD8 T cells in ankylosing spondylitis. This clonotype was counted at least ten times. Its specificity is not known. TCRdb reprocessed the 5' RACE reads with MiXCR, giving one entry per CDR3 protein. The table has 200,000 to 300,000 distinct CDR3 sequences, roughly a tenth seen once. Overall study results and limits: In reactive arthritis synovial fluid and blood, some motif variants had been reported before. According to the report, clones linked to the disease were significantly enriched in matched synovial fluid samples taken from ankylosing spondylitis patients.

Germline V gene data show CDR1 as MNHNS and CDR2 as SASEGT. V shed 6 bases and J shed 7 bases, with 16 bases lying between them. This CDR3 comprises 15 residues. V and J are TRBV6-1 and TRBJ1-6; D perhaps matches TRBD1 (6 bases). The sequencing input was blood, either unsorted or a sorted T cell fraction (not recorded which). This TCR was sampled from a male donor with ankylosing spondylitis or in good health (not recorded which). As DNA, the CDR3 is TGTGCCAGCAGCTCCGTCGGACAGCTCAATTCACCCCTCCACTTT. Translating it yields CASSSVGQLNSPLHF.